This passage covers 2 T cell receptor beta chains from one sample sequenced in a study of shared clonotypes between healthy human individuals. Assay: immunoSEQ multiplex PCR; the TCRdb copy retains only in-frame clones and omits some. The sample contains about 380,000 clones, approximately 96% of which appear only once. The sample comprised memory CD8+ T cells sorted from blood. The sample's subset: CD45RO+ cells pooled with CCR7-negative TemRA cells. The receptors here all came from a man aged 25 to 45 in good health.

The chain couples TRBV2 to TRBJ2-1; D is ambiguous. Trimming stripped 4 bases from V and 5 bases from J, with 15 bases between. CDR1 is SNHLY and CDR2 is FYNNEI in the germline V gene. The CDR3 consists of 15 residues. CDR3 nucleotides: TGTGCCAGCAGTGGCGGTCCTCCTACGAACAATGAGCAGTTCTTC. It specifies CASSGGPPTNNEQFF.

The rearrangement uses TRBV7-3 and TRBJ2-5; 7 bases agree with TRBD1. Germline trimming cut 5 bases from V and 4 bases from J; bases unmatched to any gene: 13. The CDR3 contains 16 residues. Germline CDR1 SGHTA, CDR2 FQGTGA. This CDR3 is CASSLGGAGSGETQYF. As DNA, the CDR3 is TGTGCCAGCAGCCTAGGGGGCGCAGGGAGTGGAGAGACCCAGTACTTC.